This TCR beta chain was recovered during a study of blood T cell repertoires in COVID-19. Study summary: Sites across the United States, Italy and Spain contributed samples from acute and convalescent COVID-19. Sample material is recorded as cDNA or gDNA derived from T cells, B-cell-depleted T cells, or PBMCs.

This clone was found once. Germline V CDR1 and CDR2: MNHEY, SVGAGI. V lost 5 bases and J lost 7, with 14 bases in between. This CDR3 is 14 amino acids long. Per the authors' pipeline: It was from reference gene primer amplification that nucleated cell counts were estimated. Libraries were prepared by immunoSEQ multiplex PCR; TCRdb keeps only in-frame clonotypes and omits some of them. That table furnishes V, J and clone size, whereas the DNA furnished D and trimming. The sample has about 87,000 clones; around three quarters are singletons. Sequenced sample: peripheral blood. The V gene is TRBV6-5, the J gene TRBJ1-4; D not resolved. This receptor was identified in a woman aged 50 to 60 with acute or convalescent COVID-19. Here the CDR3 reads CASSLAASAEKLFF. CDR3 sequence (DNA): TGTGCCAGCAGTCTGGCCGCATCTGCTGAAAAACTGTTTTTT.